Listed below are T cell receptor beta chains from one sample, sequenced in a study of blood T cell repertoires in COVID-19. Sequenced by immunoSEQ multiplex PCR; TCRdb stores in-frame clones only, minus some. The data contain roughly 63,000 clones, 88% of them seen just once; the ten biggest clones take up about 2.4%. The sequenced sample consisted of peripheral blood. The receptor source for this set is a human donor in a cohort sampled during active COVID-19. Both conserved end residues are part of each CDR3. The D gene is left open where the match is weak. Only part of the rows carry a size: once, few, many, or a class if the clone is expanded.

TGTGCCAGCAGTTTAGGGGGGGGTGCAGCGGGCTACACCTTC	CASSLGGGAAGYTF	-	-	TRBV28	TRBJ1-2
TGTGCCACCTCCGATGCAGCGTCCTCCTACGAGCAGTACTTC	CATSDAASSYEQYF	-	-	TRBV24-1	TRBJ2-7
TGTGCCACCAGTGATACGACAGGGGCTGGGGCCAACGTCCTGACTTTC	CATSDTTGAGANVLTF	TRBD1	-	TRBV24-1	TRBJ2-6
TGTGCCAGCAAAAACCCACAGGGGCCCAATGAAAAACTGTTTTTT	CASKNPQGPNEKLFF	TRBD1	-	TRBV28	TRBJ1-4
TGCGCCAGCAGCCAAAGGGACTTGGGCTCCCCAGCCAAAAACATTCAGTACTTC	CASSQRDLGSPAKNIQYF	-	-	TRBV4-1	TRBJ2-4
TGTGCCAGCAGCCGGGAGACTGGAGGAATCGAAGCTTTCTTT	CASSRETGGIEAFF	-	-	TRBV5-4	TRBJ1-1
TGTGCCAGCAGCTTGTCCTCGGCCCTCCACTTT	CASSLSSALHF	-	-	TRBV7-9	TRBJ1-6
TGTGCCAGCAGCCAGTTCCGGGGGACTAGCGTGTTCGATGAGCAGTTCTTC	CASSQFRGTSVFDEQFF	TRBD2	-	TRBV3-1/TRBV3-2	TRBJ2-1
TGCGCCAGCAGTGAGAAGCCTTACTATGGCTACACCTTC	CASSEKPYYGYTF	-	few	TRBV10-1	TRBJ1-2
TGTGCCAGCAGCTTAGGAGGACAGGGGAAAAAACTGTTTTTT	CASSLGGQGKKLFF	TRBD1	-	TRBV7-9	TRBJ1-4
TGCAGCGCCCCCCAGGGCCGCGCAGGGACCCAGTACTTC	CSAPQGRAGTQYF	-	-	TRBV29-1	TRBJ2-5
TGCGCCAGCAGCTGGACTTCCACGGAGACCCAGTACTTC	CASSWTSTETQYF	-	-	TRBV5-1	TRBJ2-5
TGTGCCAGCAGCTTATCCGCAGGGATTAACTATGGCTACACCTTC	CASSLSAGINYGYTF	-	-	TRBV7-9	TRBJ1-2
TGTGCCAGCGGCGGGGGCAGGGGGCGCGACTATGGCTACACCTTC	CASGGGRGRDYGYTF	TRBD1	-	TRBV28	TRBJ1-2
TGCGCCAGCAGCCCGACGGGACAGGGGCCCGGAACTCCCTATGGCTACACCTTC	CASSPTGQGPGTPYGYTF	TRBD1	-	TRBV5-1	TRBJ1-2
TGCGCCAGCAGCCAAGATCTTCGGGGGAACTATGGCTACACCTTC	CASSQDLRGNYGYTF	-	-	TRBV4-3	TRBJ1-2
TGTGCCAGCATAAGCTCCACCAAAAACATTCAGTACTTC	CASISSTKNIQYF	-	-	TRBV28	TRBJ2-4
TGTGCCAGCAGTGTCGTCAACGGGGGGAAAGAGACCCAGTACTTC	CASSVVNGGKETQYF	TRBD2	-	TRBV2	TRBJ2-5
TGCGCCAGCAGCACCGGGTACGAGCAGTACTTC	CASSTGYEQYF	-	-	TRBV5-1	TRBJ2-7
TGTGCCAGCAGCGTAGCCATCACTAGCACAGATACGCAGTATTTT	CASSVAITSTDTQYF	-	-	TRBV9	TRBJ2-3
TGTGCCAGCAACAGACAGGGTGGCACTGAAGCTTTCTTT	CASNRQGGTEAFF	TRBD1	-	TRBV6-6	TRBJ1-1
TGCGCCAGCAGCTTGGCGTCAGGGGTAATAGGCTACACCTTC	CASSLASGVIGYTF	-	-	TRBV5-1	TRBJ1-2
TGTGCCAGCGGGGCCATGAACACTGAAGCTTTCTTT	CASGAMNTEAFF	-	-	TRBV12-3/TRBV12-4	TRBJ1-1
TGCGCCAGCAGCTTGACAGGGAAGAATGAAAAACTGTTTTTT	CASSLTGKNEKLFF	-	-	TRBV5-1	TRBJ1-4
TGTGCCAGCAGCTTGTCACCAGGGAGGTCTCTGGACACTGAAGCTTTCTTT	CASSLSPGRSLDTEAFF	-	-	TRBV5-4	TRBJ1-1
TGTGCCACCAGTGATCTACAGGTGACAGGGAACCAGTTCTTC	CATSDLQVTGNQFF	TRBD1	-	TRBV24-1	TRBJ2-1
TGTGCCAGCAGTTACTGGGACAAAGAGACCCAGTACTTC	CASSYWDKETQYF	-	-	TRBV6-6	TRBJ2-5
TGTGCCAGCAGCTTGGAGCGGGGAGCAACTAATGAAAAACTGTTTTTT	CASSLERGATNEKLFF	-	-	TRBV5-8	TRBJ1-4
TGTGCCAGCAGCCTTAGCGGGAGTCGCACAGATACGCAGTATTTT	CASSLSGSRTDTQYF	TRBD2	-	TRBV11-2	TRBJ2-3
TGCGCCAGCAGCTTGGTCGGAGTAGGCACCGGGGAGCTGTTTTTT	CASSLVGVGTGELFF	-	-	TRBV5-1	TRBJ2-2
TGCGCCAGCAGCCAAGATACGGGAGGGAACACCGGGGAGCTGTTTTTT	CASSQDTGGNTGELFF	TRBD2	-	TRBV4-3	TRBJ2-2
TGTGCCAGCAGCGGCCCGGGACAACTCTATGGCTACACCTTC	CASSGPGQLYGYTF	-	-	TRBV9	TRBJ1-2
TGTGCCAGCAGGGCGAACACTGAAGCTTTCTTT	CASRANTEAFF	-	-	TRBV28	TRBJ1-1
TGTGCCAGCAGAGAGCAAGAGACCCAGTACTTC	CASREQETQYF	-	-	TRBV2	TRBJ2-5
TGTGCCAGTAGTCGCAGGGGCGCGGGTGGAAACACCATATATTTT	CASSRRGAGGNTIYF	-	-	TRBV19	TRBJ1-3
TGTGCCAGCAGCCTAACCGGGACAGACCCTAACACTGAAGCTTTCTTT	CASSLTGTDPNTEAFF	TRBD1	few	TRBV5-6	TRBJ1-1
TGTGCCATCAGTGGAATTACAGGGGCACACGAGCAGTACTTC	CAISGITGAHEQYF	TRBD1	-	TRBV10-3	TRBJ2-7